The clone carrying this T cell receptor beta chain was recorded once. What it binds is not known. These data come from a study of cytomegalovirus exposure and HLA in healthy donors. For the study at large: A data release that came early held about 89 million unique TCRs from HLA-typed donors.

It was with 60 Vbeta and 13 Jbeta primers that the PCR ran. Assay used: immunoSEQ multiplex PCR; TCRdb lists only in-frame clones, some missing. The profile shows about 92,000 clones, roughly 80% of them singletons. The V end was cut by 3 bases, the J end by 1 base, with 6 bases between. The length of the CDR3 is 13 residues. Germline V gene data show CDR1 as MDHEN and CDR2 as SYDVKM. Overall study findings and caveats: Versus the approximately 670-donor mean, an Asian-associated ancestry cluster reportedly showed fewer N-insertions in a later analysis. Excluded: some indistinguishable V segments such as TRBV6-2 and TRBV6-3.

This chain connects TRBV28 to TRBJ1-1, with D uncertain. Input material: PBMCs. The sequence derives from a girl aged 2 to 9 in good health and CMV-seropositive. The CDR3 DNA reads TGTGCCAGCAGTTTTCGCGAGAACACTGAAGCTTTCTTT. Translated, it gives CASSFRENTEAFF.